What follows is one T cell receptor beta chain and its context. Its target is not known. The CDR3 is made up of 15 amino acids. No DNA is given; TCRdb re-called the 5' RACE reads and lists each CDR3 protein once. The sample data list under 200,000 distinct CDR3 sequences. This specimen comes from a study of T cells expressing NK-cell markers. Looking at the study overall: It was from sorted CD3+CD56+NKG2C+, CD3+CD56+NKG2C- and CD3+CD56-NKG2C+ T cells that TCR beta repertoires came. Findings of the study overall: The study found dominant NKG2C+ clonotypes at about 1.0-7.0% of CD8+ T cells in roughly six donors. The CD3+CD56-NKG2C+ fraction was also led by these clonotypes in a few donors.

The genes are TRBV12-3 or TRBV12-4 and TRBJ2-1. The receptor comes from a woman aged 18 to 75 in good health. Material: blood T cells: a sorted CD56 or NKG2C T cell subset, CD4+ or CD8+ T cells, or bulk PBMC T cells (not recorded which). CDR3 sequence reads: CASSLGSLEPNEQFF.